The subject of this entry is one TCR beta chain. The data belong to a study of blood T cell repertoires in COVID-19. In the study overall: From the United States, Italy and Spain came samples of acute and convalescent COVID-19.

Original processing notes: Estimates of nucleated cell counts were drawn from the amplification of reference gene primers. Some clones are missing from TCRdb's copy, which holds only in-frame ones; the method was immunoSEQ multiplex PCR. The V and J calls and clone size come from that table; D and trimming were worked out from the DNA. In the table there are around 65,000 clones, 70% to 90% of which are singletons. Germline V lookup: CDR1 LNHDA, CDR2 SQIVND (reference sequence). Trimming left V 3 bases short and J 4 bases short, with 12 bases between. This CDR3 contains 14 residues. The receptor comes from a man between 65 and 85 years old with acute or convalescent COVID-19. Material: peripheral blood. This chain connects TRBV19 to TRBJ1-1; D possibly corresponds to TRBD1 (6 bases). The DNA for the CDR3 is TGTGCCAGTAGTATCGACAGGTTTGGCACTGAAGCTTTCTTT. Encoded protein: CASSIDRFGTEAFF.